The 31 T cell receptor beta chains below all came from one sample that was sequenced in a study of T cells in Graves' hyperthyroidism and ophthalmopathy. Amplified TCR beta CDR3 regions derived from RNA transcripts. TCR CDR3 regions were first amplified by RT-PCR with HTBI primers. TCRdb analysed the multiplex PCR reads with MiXCR anew, one entry per CDR3 protein. Of around 600,000 distinct CDR3 sequences in the sample, nearly 45% are singletons; the top ten hold 7% to 7.5%. Sequenced input: peripheral blood or thyroid tissue (not recorded which). All receptors come from an adult man with Graves' disease, either hyperthyroidism or ophthalmopathy (not recorded which).

This clonotype has only a few counts. The gene calls are TRBV13 and TRBJ2-7; D might be TRBD2 (6 bases). In germline, CDR1 is PRHDT, CDR2 FYEKMQ (reference sequence). CDR3 size: 16 residues. Trimming stripped 5 bases from V and 2 bases from J, with 19 bases between. The CDR3 DNA reads as TGTGCCAGCAGCCCCCGGGGCGGGGCAGGAACCTACGAGCAGTACTTC. Its translation is CASSPRGGAGTYEQYF. The variable domain in full, with the rest retrieved from reference TRBV13 and TRBJ2-7, is AAGVIQSPRHLIKEKRETATLKCYPIPRHDTVYWYQQGPGQDPQFLISFYEKMQSDKGSIPDRFSAQQFSDYHSELNMSSLELGDSALYFCASSPRGGAGTYEQYFGPGTRLTVT.

This clonotype was seen a few times. The V gene is TRBV28, the J gene TRBJ1-2; 7 bases map to TRBD1. CDR3 length: 13 residues. V shed 5 bases, J shed 4 bases, and the junction held 4 bases outside the gene matches. Germline V gene sequence: CDR1 MDHEN, CDR2 SYDVKM. CDR3 sequence (DNA): TGTGCCAGCAGTCAGGACAGGACCTATGGCTACACCTTC. Protein: CASSQDRTYGYTF.

With regard to this clonotype: This sequence may be a read error, since a much larger clone differs from it by one base. This chain connects TRBV6-1 to TRBJ2-5; no reliable D call. Germline V gene sequence: CDR1 MNHNS, CDR2 SASEGT. The CDR3 consists of 12 residues. CDR3 loop: CAISEAWSAQYF. CDR3 in DNA: TGTGCCATCAGTGAAGCATGGTCGGCCCAGTACTTC.

The V gene is TRBV7-2, the J gene TRBJ2-2, with 7 bases matching TRBD2. This CDR3 spans 15 amino acids. Germline V gene lookup returns CDR1 SGHTA and CDR2 FQGNSA. The J segment lost 5 bases and the V segment lost 5 bases, leaving 8 bases of the junction unmatched. CDR3 region: CASSETSAGTGELFF. CDR3 DNA sequence: TGTGCCAGCAGCGAAACTAGCGCCGGAACCGGGGAGCTGTTTTTT.

This clonotype has only a few counts. The gene calls are TRBV19 and TRBJ2-7; D may be TRBD1 (5 bases). The CDR3 consists of 13 residues. The V end lost 6 bases, the J end lost 7 bases, and 16 bases lay between the germline ends. From germline, CDR1 is LNHDA and CDR2 SQIVND (reference sequence). Here the CDR3 reads CASRGDSDKEQYF. CDR3 sequence (DNA): TGTGCCAGTAGGGGTGACAGTGATAAAGAGCAGTACTTC.

The rearrangement links TRBV11-1 to TRBJ1-1, with D possibly matching TRBD1 (5 bases). CDR1 and CDR2 from the germline V gene are SGHAT and FQDESV (reference sequence). This CDR3 has 15 amino acids. The germline V and J ends were trimmed by 5 bases and 5 bases, with 18 bases remaining between them. CDR3 in DNA: TGTGCCAGCAGCCCCTTTCCCCAGGGTTGGACTGAAGCTTTCTTT. Protein sequence: CASSPFPQGWTEAFF.

This clonotype was seen only a few times. The chain links TRBV5-5 to TRBJ1-5, with D unresolved. The V gene's germline CDR1 is SGHKS and CDR2 YYEKEE (reference sequence). V lost 3 bases and J lost 7, with 5 bases in between. The CDR3 covers 11 residues. In DNA, the CDR3 is TGTGCCAGCAGCTCTATCCAGCCCCAGCATTTT. Encoded protein: CASSSIQPQHF.

The chain uses TRBV12-3 or TRBV12-4 and TRBJ1-5; no firm D call. V lost 5 bases to trimming and J lost 11 bases, with 16 bases between them. The CDR3 length is 13 residues. Here the CDR3 reads CASSLTENTAQHF. DNA of the CDR3: TGTGCCAGCAGTCTCACAGAGAACACGGCCCAGCATTTT.

The genes are TRBV24-1 and TRBJ1-2, with D perhaps TRBD1 (5 bases). The CDR3 runs to 16 residues. Germline values: CDR1 KGHDR, CDR2 SFDVKD. V lost 3 bases and J lost 7, with 20 bases in between. This chain's CDR3 is CATSDARATGGAGYTF. CDR3 nucleotides: TGTGCCACCAGTGATGCCCGCGCAACAGGTGGCGCTGGCTACACCTTC.

The chain joins TRBV29-1 to TRBJ1-2; D gene uncertain. The CDR3 is made up of 11 amino acids. With 4 bases removed from V and 6 bases from J, the gap between germline ends came to 9 bases. CDR1 SQVTM and CDR2 ANQGSEA come from the germline V gene. The CDR3 is CSVAPWNGYTF. The CDR3 region has the DNA TGCAGCGTTGCTCCGTGGAATGGCTACACCTTC.

This clonotype was found a few times. This chain joins TRBV12-3 or TRBV12-4 and TRBJ1-5, with no clear D. The CDR3 contains 13 residues. Trimming stripped 6 bases from V and 3 bases from J, with 9 bases between. CDR3: CASSHHTNQPQHF. The CDR3 DNA follows: TGTGCCAGCAGCCACCACACCAATCAGCCCCAGCATTTT.

This clonotype has just a few counts. This chain uses TRBV7-3 with TRBJ2-2, with 7 bases aligning to TRBD1. The CDR3 runs 14 residues. Unmatched junction bases numbered 8, after V lost 9 bases and J lost 4 bases. Germline lookup yields CDR1 SGHTA and CDR2 FQGTGA. In DNA form, the CDR3 reads TGTGCCAGTAGTCAACAGGGGTTCACCGGGGAGCTGTTTTTT. Residues: CASSQQGFTGELFF.

The chain is built from TRBV12-3 or TRBV12-4 and TRBJ1-1; TRBD1 matches 7 bases. This CDR3 is built from 14 residues. Trimming removed 5 bases from V and 0 bases from J; junction bases left unmatched: 3. The chain's CDR3 is CASSGQVMNTEAFF. In DNA form, the CDR3 reads TGTGCCAGCAGTGGACAGGTTATGAACACTGAAGCTTTCTTT.

V gene TRBV10-2 combines with J gene TRBJ1-5, with TRBD1 as a possible D gene (6 bases). CDR1 and CDR2 from the germline V gene are WSHSY and SAAADI. CDR3 length: 15 residues. Trimming left V 8 bases short and J 1 base short, with 15 bases between. CDR3 DNA sequence: TGCGCCAGCGTAGGGCAGGGGCTAAGCAATCAGCCCCAGCATTTT. Its protein product is CASVGQGLSNQPQHF.

This clonotype was seen repeatedly, ten times or more. The V and J genes are TRBV5-1 and TRBJ1-2; TRBD1 might be the D (6 bases). The germline gives CDR1 SGHRS, CDR2 YFSETQ. The CDR3 is 13 amino acids. V lost 6 bases and J 2 bases, leaving 11 bases between the germline ends. The CDR3 DNA reads as TGCGCCAGCAACCCGGGACACAACTATGGCTACACCTTC. This translates into CASNPGHNYGYTF.

Notes on this clonotype: An end of the junction does not agree with germline; a read error may underlie this. The chain is built from TRBV7-4 and TRBJ2-7, with D maybe TRBD1 (5 bases). The CDR3 runs to 14 residues. Germline loops: CDR1 SGHVT, CDR2 SQSDAQ. CDR3 region: CASSSIQGTYEQYF. The CDR3 nucleotides are TGTGCCAGCAGCTCGATTCAGGGCACCTACGAACAGTACTTC.

The sample holds many counts of this clonotype. The chain links TRBV20-1 to TRBJ1-6; 8 nucleotides agree with TRBD1. This CDR3 region has 12 residues. The ends lost 5 bases at V and 11 bases at J; junction bases unmatched: 5. Looked up from germline, CDR1 is DFQATT and CDR2 is SNEGSKA (reference sequence). CDR3 DNA: TGCAGTGCTGCAGGGGGCACGGCACCCCTCCACTTT. Protein: CSAAGGTAPLHF.

In the case of this clonotype: One end of the junction varies from germline; a read error may be responsible. Here the CDR3 reads CASSEGPQSSPLRF. Written as DNA, the CDR3 is TGCGCCAGCAGCGAGGGACCTCAAAGCTCACCCCTCCGCTTT. The chain links TRBV5-1 to TRBJ1-6; tentative D call: TRBD1 (5 bases). The germline V gene encodes CDR1 SGHRS and CDR2 YFSETQ. The CDR3 runs 14 residues.

This chain links TRBV7-9 with TRBJ1-2; D possibly corresponds to TRBD1 (5 bases). From germline, CDR1 is SEHNR and CDR2 FQNEAQ (reference sequence). CDR3 size: 14 residues. V lost 5 bases, J lost 6 bases, and 16 bases lay in between. The CDR3 loop is CASSQSRTLHGYTF. In DNA form, the CDR3 reads TGTGCCAGCAGCCAATCGCGGACACTCCATGGCTACACCTTC.

The chain joins TRBV19 to TRBJ1-1; TRBD1 might be the D (6 bases). Germline CDR1 and CDR2: LNHDA and SQIVND (reference sequence). The V end lost 6 bases, the J end lost 5 bases, and 16 bases lay between the germline ends. The CDR3 is 14 residues long. The CDR3: CASRGGDTDTEAFF. CDR3 in DNA: TGTGCCAGTAGGGGGGGGGACACCGATACTGAAGCTTTCTTT.

There are a few counts of this clonotype. The rearrangement joins TRBV12-3 or TRBV12-4 to TRBJ1-4, with TRBD1 as a possible D gene (6 bases). The CDR3 is made up of 15 amino acids. Trimming took off 4 bases at V and 3 bases at J, with 12 bases between the two ends. The CDR3 nucleotides are TGTGCCAGCAGTTCGCTGGACAGCGCTAATGAAAAACTGTTTTTT. It specifies CASSSLDSANEKLFF.

This clonotype was seen repeatedly, ten times or more. This rearrangement joins TRBV10-3 to TRBJ2-7; 12 bases fit TRBD2. The CDR3 totals 14 residues. J was trimmed by 6 bases and V by 4 bases; bases with no gene match: 4. The V gene's germline CDR1 is ENHRY and CDR2 SYGVKD. The CDR3 DNA reads as TGTGCCATCAGTGCGACTAGCGGGAGTGGCGAGCAGTACTTC. This gives the protein CAISATSGSGEQYF.

The genes are TRBV12-3 or TRBV12-4 and TRBJ1-2; maybe TRBD1 (6 bases). Trimming removed 6 bases from V and 4 bases from J, with 21 bases in between. This CDR3 has 16 amino acids. The CDR3 loop is CASSRDSLGGVYGYTF. The CDR3 DNA reads TGTGCCAGCAGCCGAGACAGTTTAGGGGGAGTCTATGGCTACACCTTC.

The rearrangement links TRBV2 to TRBJ2-5, with 7 bases that match TRBD2. CDR1 SNHLY and CDR2 FYNNEI come from the germline V gene. This CDR3 is built from 15 residues. V was pared by 5 bases and J by 9 bases, with 15 bases of the junction left unmatched. CDR3 sequence reads: CASSPLGDYQKAQYF. CDR3 DNA: TGTGCCAGCAGTCCCCTGGGGGACTACCAAAAGGCCCAGTACTTC.

In the case of this clonotype: The junction differs from germline at one of its ends, possibly a read error. This chain links TRBV7-2 with TRBJ2-2; D is unresolved. The CDR3 spans 14 residues. CDR1 is SGHTA, CDR2 FQGNSA, per germline. CDR3 residues: CASSQTENTGELFF. The CDR3 coding sequence is TGCGCCAGCAGTCAAACTGAGAACACCGGGGAGCTGTTTTTT.

Concerning this clonotype: A much larger clone sits a single nucleotide away, making a read error possible. J is TRBJ1-1 and V is TRBV5-1; D gene uncertain. V lost 1 base and J lost 8, with 9 bases in between. The V gene's germline CDR1 is SGHRS and CDR2 YFSETQ. This CDR3 has 12 residues. CDR3 in amino acids: CASSLTDGEAFF. In DNA form, the CDR3 reads TGCGCCAGCAGCTTGACAGATGGAGAAGCTTTCTTT.

In this sample, this clonotype turned up a few times. This chain connects TRBV14 to TRBJ2-5; the match to TRBD2 covers 9 bases. This CDR3 comprises 18 residues. Germline lookup yields CDR1 SGHDN and CDR2 FVKESK. Unmatched junction bases numbered 15, after V lost 2 bases and J lost 5 bases. The CDR3, as DNA: TGTGCCAGCAGCCAACCTCTCCTTGGCGGGGGGGCCGTGGAGACCCAGTACTTC. This translates into CASSQPLLGGGAVETQYF. Drawing the rest from reference TRBV14 and TRBJ2-5, the complete variable domain is EAGVTQFPSHSVIEKGQTVTLRCDPISGHDNLYWYRRVMGKEIKFLLHFVKESKQDESGMPNNRFLAERTGGTYSTLKVQPAELEDSGVYFCASSQPLLGGGAVETQYFGPGTRLLVL.

This clonotype was found a few times. V and J are TRBV6-5 and TRBJ2-7; no clear D gene. Germline CDR1 reads MNHEY; CDR2 reads SVGAGI. Trimming took 0 bases from V and 3 from J, leaving 9 bases between them. The CDR3 runs 14 residues. DNA of the CDR3: TGTGCCAGCAGTTACTCGCCGGTAAACTACGAGCAGTACTTC. It translates to CASSYSPVNYEQYF.

This clonotype was detected ten times or more. The J gene is TRBJ2-5, the V gene TRBV29-1, with TRBD1 matching 10 bases. CDR1 is SQVTM and CDR2 is ANQGSEA in the germline V gene. This CDR3 contains 17 residues. J lost 5 bases, V lost 7 bases, and 19 bases had no gene match. The CDR3 coding sequence is TGCAGCGCCCGACACCGGGACAGGGGATGGGTTCTCGAGACCCAGTACTTC. Translated: CSARHRDRGWVLETQYF.

This clonotype has only a few counts. The chain combines TRBV6-1 with TRBJ1-3; TRBD1 agrees at 7 bases. J gave up 4 bases and V 8 bases, and 11 bases lay outside the gene matches. The CDR3 extends over 15 amino acids. In germline, CDR1 is MNHNS, CDR2 SASEGT. The CDR3 is CASGLTGTYGNTIYF. The CDR3 DNA follows: TGTGCCAGCGGGTTGACAGGGACGTACGGAAACACCATATATTTT.

This clonotype was found a few times. This sequence joins TRBV7-9 and TRBJ1-2; no clear D. This CDR3 comprises 14 residues. From germline, CDR1 is SEHNR and CDR2 FQNEAQ (reference sequence). The V end lost 1 base, the J end lost 3 bases, and 9 bases lay between the germline ends. The CDR3 DNA reads as TGTGCCAGCAGCTTAGATGGCAGAGACTATGGCTACACCTTC. Translated, it gives CASSLDGRDYGYTF.